This record covers a single T cell receptor (beta chain). Its target antigen remains unknown. No quality values exist for individual bases; no much larger clone is one base distant. The data are from a study of T cell repertoires in cytomegalovirus infection (dated by TCRdb to between 2018 and 2021). For context, the study as a whole: Peptide stimulations targeted recently identified HLA-C-restricted CMV epitopes, whose presentation resists viral immunomodulation, together with well-studied HLA-B-restricted epitopes. The HLA type of each donor mattered for the analysis, because public TCR beta signatures pointed to carriage of CMV infection along with the matching HLA type.

The CDR3 covers 13 residues, taking in both the cysteine and the phenylalanine. Of the read, only the CDR3 DNA is kept; its 39 bases are in frame from base 1. The germline V gene specifies SGHTA as CDR1 and FQGNSA as CDR2. Trimming takes 5 bases from V and 1 base from J, and the germline ends sit 7 bases apart. The treatment or condition label corresponds to: in vitro stimulation with specific CMV peptide epitopes to enrich CMV-specific T cells. The sample was run on an Illumina HiSeq 1500. TCRdb reanalyzed the raw reads on its own, using fastp at Q25 for trimming and MiXCR for clone calling, and kept in-frame beta chains. A single entry per CDR3 protein holds the most common genes and DNA from its merged rows. The sample table contains a few hundred thousand distinct CDR3 sequences; only one count was recorded for approximately 40% of them. About 46% of the sample is taken by the ten largest. Paper-wide results and their limitations: The ex vivo response was dominated by HLA-C-restricted CMV-specific TCR beta clonotypes, which also provided the single most frequent clonotype in two of eight donors. In both this cohort and an independent roughly 330-donor cohort, the cumulative frequency of public TCR beta family members distinguished carriers of CMV infection plus the relevant HLA type.

The input for sequencing was cultured PBMCs, taken from culture after CMV antigen stimulation. This chain is built from TRBV7-2 and TRBJ2-3; the D gene assignment is ambiguous. This sequence originates from a human donor in good health (CMV status not recorded). Some clones in this sample may be carry-over from other donors' samples. The CDR3 protein is CASSKTGTDTQYF. The DNA sequence follows: TGTGCCAGCAGCAAGACTGGCACAGATACGCAGTATTTT.